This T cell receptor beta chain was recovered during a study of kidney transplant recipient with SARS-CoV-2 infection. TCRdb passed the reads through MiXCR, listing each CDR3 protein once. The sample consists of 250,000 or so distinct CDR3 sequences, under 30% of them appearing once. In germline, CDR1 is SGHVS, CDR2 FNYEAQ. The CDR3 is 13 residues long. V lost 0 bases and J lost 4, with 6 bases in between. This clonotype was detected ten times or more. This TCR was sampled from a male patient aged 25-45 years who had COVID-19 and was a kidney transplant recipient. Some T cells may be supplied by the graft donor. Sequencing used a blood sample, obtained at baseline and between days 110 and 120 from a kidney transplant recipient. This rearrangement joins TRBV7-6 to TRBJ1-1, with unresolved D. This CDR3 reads CASSLAYITEAFF. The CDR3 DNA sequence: TGTGCCAGCAGCTTAGCATATATCACTGAAGCTTTCTTT.